The next 19 T cell receptor beta chains were all read from a single sample in a study of monozygotic twins with inflammatory bowel disease. TCRdb re-called the 5' RACE reads and gives one entry per CDR3 protein, without DNA. This sample contains about 160,000 distinct CDR3 sequences. Sequencing used blood. Receptors were obtained from a human donor with ulcerative colitis or Crohn's disease, or a healthy co-twin of an affected twin (not recorded which).

The CDR3 loop is CSAWDLNYGYTF. The chain uses TRBV20-1 and TRBJ1-2; without DNA, the TCRdb call of TRBD1 cannot be checked. Germline loops: CDR1 DFQATT, CDR2 SNEGSKA (reference sequence). The length of the CDR3 is 12 residues.

This chain uses TRBV5-1 with TRBJ1-2. The CDR3 covers 13 residues. Per germline, CDR1 SGHRS and CDR2 YFSETQ. The CDR3 is CASSLERPYGYTF. Supplemented by reference TRBV5-1 and TRBJ1-2, the full variable domain reads KAGVTQTPRYLIKTRGQQVTLSCSPISGHRSVSWYQQTPGQGLQFLFEYFSETQRNKGNFPGRFSGRQFSNSRSEMNVSTLELGDSALYLCASSLERPYGYTFGSGTRLTVV.

J is TRBJ2-1 and V is TRBV18. The CDR3 spans 17 residues. CDR1 and CDR2 (germline): KGHSH, LQKENI. The CDR3 region is CASSPGVTRKSYNEQFF.

V is TRBV19 and J is TRBJ2-1. From germline, CDR1 is LNHDA and CDR2 SQIVND (reference sequence). The CDR3 contains 16 residues. CDR3 region: CASTLGAGGTYNEQFF.

This chain uses TRBV27 with TRBJ1-2; TCRdb calls TRBD1, which cannot be checked without DNA. The CDR3 sequence is 13 residues long. Germline-derived CDR1 and CDR2 are MNHEY and SMNVEV (reference sequence). The CDR3 is CASSFPGTGHYIF.

The gene calls are TRBV4-1 and TRBJ1-1. Germline V gene lookup returns CDR1 MGHRA and CDR2 YSYEKL. This CDR3 contains 15 residues. The CDR3 here is CASSQESGLNTEAFF.

The chain combines TRBV24-1 with TRBJ1-5. The CDR3 spans 15 residues. From germline, CDR1 is KGHDR and CDR2 SFDVKD. The CDR3 reads CATSATSGNNQPQHF.

V gene TRBV30 combines with J gene TRBJ2-7; the TCRdb D gene call, TRBD1, has no DNA to confirm it. The CDR3 contains 13 residues. Germline lookup yields CDR1 GTSNPN and CDR2 SVGIG (reference sequence). CDR3 region: CAWSVRGGYEQYF.

This rearrangement joins TRBV6-1 to TRBJ1-1; as DNA is missing, the TRBD1 call by TCRdb cannot be tested. The CDR3 sequence is 14 residues long. Germline V lookup: CDR1 MNHNS, CDR2 SASEGT. The CDR3 sequence is CASSENRGYTEAFF.

The chain employs TRBV2 and TRBJ2-5; TCRdb returns TRBD1, unconfirmable since there is no DNA. Germline V gene lookup returns CDR1 SNHLY and CDR2 FYNNEI. The CDR3 consists of 15 residues. The CDR3 here is CASSERGARGETQYF.

This chain joins TRBV12-3 or TRBV12-4 and TRBJ2-7; the D gene TCRdb calls, TRBD2, cannot be checked with no DNA. The CDR3 contains 13 residues. The chain's CDR3 is CASREGTRYEQYF.

The J gene is TRBJ2-3, the V gene TRBV10-3; there is no DNA to check the TCRdb D call of TRBD1. The CDR3 covers 16 residues. Per germline, CDR1 ENHRY and CDR2 SYGVKD. The CDR3 region is CAISERDRTSTDTQYF.

The chain combines TRBV20-1 with TRBJ2-2; lacking DNA, the TRBD2 call made by TCRdb goes unchecked. Germline V CDR1 and CDR2: DFQATT, SNEGSKA (reference sequence). The length of the CDR3 is 14 residues. CDR3 protein: CSARDGRAHGELFF.

The CDR3 reads CASSGQLRQYF. The V and J genes are TRBV25-1 and TRBJ2-7. Germline CDR1 and CDR2: MGHDK and SYGVNS. The CDR3 covers 11 residues.

The chain uses TRBV12-3 or TRBV12-4 and TRBJ1-5; the D call of TRBD1 rests on TCRdb alone, since no DNA is present to check it. The CDR3 sequence is 15 residues long. CDR3 loop: CASRLTGLSNQPQHF.

The chain has TRBV7-2 and TRBJ2-7; the D call of TRBD2 rests on TCRdb alone, since no DNA is present to check it. This CDR3 region has 14 residues. Germline CDR1 reads SGHTA; CDR2 reads FQGNSA. This CDR3 reads CASSKLAPLNEQYF.

This chain uses TRBV28 with TRBJ1-1; TCRdb reports TRBD1, a call that lacks DNA to check it against. Looked up from germline, CDR1 is MDHEN and CDR2 is SYDVKM. The CDR3 has 14 residues. CDR3 amino acids: CASASTGLNTEAFF.

This chain connects TRBV10-3 to TRBJ2-1; TCRdb calls TRBD1, which cannot be checked without DNA. The CDR3 runs 16 residues. Germline assignment: CDR1 ENHRY and CDR2 SYGVKD. The CDR3 here is CAISPGQGSSYNEQFF.

The gene calls are TRBV14 and TRBJ2-1; TCRdb names TRBD2, which stays unverified in the absence of DNA. The CDR3 extends over 17 amino acids. Germline V gene lookup returns CDR1 SGHDN and CDR2 FVKESK. This CDR3 reads CASSLLAGTKPYNEQFF.